The 21 T cell receptor beta chains given below trace back to one sample, sequenced in a study of cytomegalovirus exposure and HLA in healthy donors. 13 Jbeta primers and 60 Vbeta primers were used for the PCR. Repertoires were generated with immunoSEQ multiplex PCR, while TCRdb's copy carries only in-frame clones and drops some. The sample has 130,000 to 150,000 clones, 80% seen once. Sequencing input: PBMCs. Receptors originate from a man aged 40-49 years in good health and CMV-seronegative.

The rearrangement uses TRBV6-6 and TRBJ2-3; D unresolved. Germline V gene sequence: CDR1 MNHNY, CDR2 SVGAGI (reference sequence). The germline V and J ends were trimmed by 6 bases and 0 bases, with 10 bases remaining between them. The CDR3 runs 14 residues. The CDR3, as DNA: TGTGCCAGCAGCAGATCCCATAGCACAGATACGCAGTATTTT. As protein: CASSRSHSTDTQYF.

The chain joins TRBV30 to TRBJ1-3; 8 bases line up with TRBD1. The V and J ends lost 4 bases and 10 bases, in that order; junction bases with no gene match: 6. Germline CDR1 is GTSNPN and CDR2 is SVGIG (reference sequence). The CDR3 spans 12 residues. The CDR3 here is CAWTGGSPTIYF. For the CDR3, the DNA is TGTGCCTGGACAGGGGGCAGTCCAACCATATATTTT.

The chain is built from TRBV7-9 and TRBJ1-1; 7 bases fit TRBD1. V was clipped by 5 bases and J by 2 bases; unmatched bases: 5. This CDR3 comprises 14 residues. CDR1 SEHNR and CDR2 FQNEAQ come from the germline V gene (reference sequence). The CDR3 protein is CASSAQGHNTEAFF. For the CDR3, the DNA is TGTGCCAGCAGCGCACAGGGGCACAACACTGAAGCTTTCTTT.

V is TRBV18 and J is TRBJ2-7; D remains ambiguous. CDR3 length: 15 amino acids. Germline CDR1 KGHSH, CDR2 LQKENI. Trimming took off 6 bases at V and 3 bases at J, with 18 bases between the two ends. CDR3 coding DNA: TGTGCCAGCTCCCCTAAATTACAGAGCCTCTACGAGCAGTACTTC. Encoded protein: CASSPKLQSLYEQYF. Complete variable domain (other parts from reference TRBV18 and TRBJ2-7): NAGVMQNPRHLVRRRGQEARLRCSPMKGHSHVYWYRQLPEEGLKFMVYLQKENIIDESGMPKERFSAEFPKEGPSILRIQQVVRGDSAAYFCASSPKLQSLYEQYFGPGTRLTVT.

For the CDR3, the DNA is TGTGCCAGCAGCCAAGAAGTGAAACAGGCTGGAAACACCATATATTTT. The encoded protein is CASSQEVKQAGNTIYF. The chain combines TRBV4-2 with TRBJ1-3, with D possibly being TRBD1 (5 bases). The ends were cut back, 0 bases at V and 2 bases at J, with 11 bases in the middle. This CDR3 is 16 amino acids long. CDR1 is LGHNA, CDR2 YNFKEQ, per germline.

The genes are TRBV30 and TRBJ2-5, with 9 bases matching TRBD2. Germline assignment: CDR1 GTSNPN and CDR2 SVGIG (reference sequence). V dropped 2 bases and J dropped 5; count of bases not matched to a gene: 12. CDR3 length: 16 residues. The CDR3 DNA is TGTGCCTGGAGTAAGCAGCGGGGGGCACGGGGTGAGACCCAGTACTTC. Protein product: CAWSKQRGARGETQYF. The whole variable domain, filled in from reference TRBV30 and TRBJ2-5, reads SQTIHQWPATLVQPVGSPLSLECTVEGTSNPNLYWYRQAAGRGLQLLFYSVGIGQISSEVPQNLSASRPQDRQFILSSKKLLLSDSGFYLCAWSKQRGARGETQYFGPGTRLLVL.

The chain uses TRBV7-2 and TRBJ2-7; TRBD1 aligns across 12 bases. The CDR3 has 15 residues. With 2 bases clipped from V and 4 bases from J, the junction kept 3 bases outside the gene matches. Germline loops: CDR1 SGHTA, CDR2 FQGNSA. CDR3 loop: CASSLWDRGRYEQYF. As DNA, the CDR3 is TGTGCCAGCAGCTTATGGGACAGGGGGCGTTACGAGCAGTACTTC.

The chain combines TRBV11-2 with TRBJ2-7; 8 positions match TRBD1. V shed 2 bases and J 4 bases; nucleotides not matched to a gene: 7. Germline lookup yields CDR1 SGHAT and CDR2 FQNNGV. The CDR3 spans 15 residues. The CDR3 here is CASSLPPTGVYEQYF. CDR3 DNA: TGTGCCAGCAGCTTACCCCCGACAGGGGTATACGAGCAGTACTTC. Full variable domain (remainder filled in from reference TRBV11-2 and TRBJ2-7): EAGVAQSPRYKIIEKRQSVAFWCNPISGHATLYWYQQILGQGPKLLIQFQNNGVVDDSQLPKDRFSAERLKGVDSTLKIQPAKLEDSAVYLCASSLPPTGVYEQYFGPGTRLTVT.

This chain connects TRBV6-5 to TRBJ2-1; 12 positions agree with TRBD2. The CDR3 totals 14 residues. CDR1 and CDR2 (germline): MNHEY, SVGAGI. The trim removed 10 bases at V and 9 bases at J, leaving 10 bases unmatched. CDR3 sequence: CATRSSGGVGEQFF. In DNA form, the CDR3 reads TGTGCCACTAGGTCTAGCGGGGGGGTTGGTGAGCAGTTCTTC.

This chain links TRBV5-8 with TRBJ2-5, with D tentatively TRBD2 (6 bases). V was shortened by 0 bases and J by 0 bases, with 9 bases between the two germline ends. Germline CDR1 is SGHTS and CDR2 is YDEGEE. The CDR3 is 15 residues long. The CDR3 protein is CASSLAGDHQETQYF. CDR3 DNA sequence: TGTGCCAGCAGCTTGGCGGGGGACCACCAAGAGACCCAGTACTTC.

This clone turned up a few times. J is TRBJ1-3 and V is TRBV5-4; 9 bases are a match to TRBD1. V shed 4 bases, J shed 4 bases, and the junction held 3 bases outside the gene matches. CDR1 is SGHNT and CDR2 is YYREEE in the germline V gene (reference sequence). The CDR3 has 14 amino acids. CDR3 protein: CASSTTGGGNTIYF. The CDR3, as DNA: TGTGCCAGCAGCACCACAGGGGGCGGAAACACCATATATTTT.

The chain links TRBV6-5 to TRBJ1-3; tentatively, D is TRBD1 (5 bases). Germline V gene data show CDR1 as MNHEY and CDR2 as SVGAGI. CDR3 length equals 15 residues. Trimming left V 2 bases short and J 2 bases short, with 10 bases between. For the CDR3, the DNA is TGTGCCAGCAGTTACGATCTCAGGGCTGGAAACACCATATATTTT. Translating gives CASSYDLRAGNTIYF.

V usage is TRBV7-2 and J usage is TRBJ1-1; possibly TRBD1 for D (6 bases). Germline values: CDR1 SGHTA, CDR2 FQGNSA. The V and J ends lost 3 bases and 4 bases respectively, with 15 bases between them. The CDR3 sequence is 15 residues long. The CDR3 nucleotides read TGTGCCAGCAGCTTGTTACAGGGAATTATCACTGAAGCTTTCTTT. It yields the protein CASSLLQGIITEAFF.

This clone was counted a few times. In nucleotides, the CDR3 is TGTGCCAGCAACCTTCCGGGACAACGGGGTGGCTACACCTTC. Translated, it gives CASNLPGQRGGYTF. The rearrangement links TRBV28 to TRBJ1-2, with D perhaps matching TRBD1 (6 bases). This CDR3 has 14 residues. V lost 7 bases and J lost 7, with 19 bases in between. Germline CDR1 is MDHEN and CDR2 is SYDVKM.

This chain uses TRBV30 with TRBJ1-1; 7 nucleotides agree with TRBD1. V was clipped by 0 bases and J by 1 base; unmatched bases: 5. Germline V gene sequence: CDR1 GTSNPN, CDR2 SVGIG (reference sequence). The CDR3 is made up of 15 amino acids. The chain's CDR3 is CAWSVGGTANTEAFF. The DNA for the CDR3 is TGTGCCTGGAGTGTTGGTGGGACAGCGAACACTGAAGCTTTCTTT.

This clone was recorded a few times. This sequence joins TRBV6-4 and TRBJ2-5, with 10 positions matching TRBD1. The CDR3 extends over 16 amino acids. The ends lost 3 bases at V and 3 bases at J; junction bases unmatched: 7. Looked up from germline, CDR1 is MRHNA and CDR2 is SNTAGT. The CDR3 spells CASSENPGTGEETQYF. The CDR3 DNA sequence: TGTGCCAGCAGTGAGAACCCCGGGACAGGGGAAGAGACCCAGTACTTC.

This chain uses TRBV5-6 with TRBJ2-7; a weak D match, TRBD2 (5 bases). The CDR3 loop spans 14 amino acids. V lost 0 bases, J lost 1 base, and 8 bases lay in between. Germline V CDR1 and CDR2: SGHDT, YYEEEE. This CDR3 reads CASSLAQRSYEQYF. The CDR3 DNA follows: TGTGCCAGCAGCTTGGCGCAGCGGTCCTACGAGCAGTACTTC. Drawing the rest from reference TRBV5-6 and TRBJ2-7, the complete variable domain is DAGVTQSPTHLIKTRGQQVTLRCSPKSGHDTVSWYQQALGQGPQFIFQYYEEEERQRGNFPDRFSGHQFPNYSSELNVNALLLGDSALYLCASSLAQRSYEQYFGPGTRLTVT.

This chain joins TRBV14 and TRBJ2-1; D possibly corresponds to TRBD1 (5 bases). The germline V gene encodes CDR1 SGHDN and CDR2 FVKESK. CDR3 length equals 14 residues. V lost 1 base, J lost 9 bases, and 13 bases lay in between. In DNA, the CDR3 is TGTGCCAGCAGCCAAGCCCAATGGGGCAGTGAGCAGTTCTTC. It codes for CASSQAQWGSEQFF.

The chain uses TRBV6-1 and TRBJ1-1; 7 positions agree with TRBD1. Germline values: CDR1 MNHNS, CDR2 SASEGT. J gave up 7 bases and V 5 bases, and 7 bases lay outside the gene matches. The CDR3 extends over 13 amino acids. CDR3 amino acids: CASSSEGTVEAFF. CDR3 DNA sequence: TGTGCCAGCAGTTCGGAGGGGACAGTTGAAGCTTTCTTT.

The chain joins TRBV2 to TRBJ1-2, with D perhaps matching TRBD1 (5 bases). CDR1 SNHLY and CDR2 FYNNEI come from the germline V gene. V dropped 2 bases and J dropped 4 bases, with 8 bases sitting between them. This CDR3 is built from 13 residues. The CDR3: CASSETGGYGYTF. The CDR3 DNA follows: TGTGCCAGCAGTGAAACGGGGGGCTATGGCTACACCTTC.

The table lists this clone with a few counts. The CDR3 DNA reads TGTGCCAGCAGTTACTCGACAGGAAATGAAAAACTGTTTTTT. Protein: CASSYSTGNEKLFF. The rearrangement uses TRBV6-5 and TRBJ1-4; D is possibly TRBD1 (6 bases). Germline CDR1 MNHEY, CDR2 SVGAGI. The CDR3 runs to 14 residues. Trimming took off 0 bases at V and 5 bases at J, with 7 bases between the two ends.